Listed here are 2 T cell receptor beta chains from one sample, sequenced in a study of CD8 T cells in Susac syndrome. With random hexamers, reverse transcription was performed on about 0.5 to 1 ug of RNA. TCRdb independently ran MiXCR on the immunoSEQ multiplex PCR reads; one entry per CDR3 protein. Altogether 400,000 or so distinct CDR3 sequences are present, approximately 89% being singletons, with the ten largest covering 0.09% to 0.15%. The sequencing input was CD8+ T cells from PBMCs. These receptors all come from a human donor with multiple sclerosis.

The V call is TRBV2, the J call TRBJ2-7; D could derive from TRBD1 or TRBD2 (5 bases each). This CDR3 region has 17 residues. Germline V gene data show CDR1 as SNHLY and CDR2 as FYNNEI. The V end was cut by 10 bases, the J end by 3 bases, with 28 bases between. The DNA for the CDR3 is TGTGCCACACTCCAGAGGGCCGCGAAAGGGGACCGCTACGAGCAGTACTTC. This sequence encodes CATLQRAAKGDRYEQYF.

The CDR3 loop reads CSVEDEVNTEAFF. The CDR3 nucleotides read TGCAGCGTTGAAGACGAGGTGAACACTGAAGCTTTCTTT. The V and J genes are TRBV29-1 and TRBJ1-1; D is ambiguous. The CDR3 sequence is 13 residues long. Germline CDR1 is SQVTM and CDR2 is ANQGSEA. Deletions cut 0 bases from V and 0 bases from J, with 5 bases between.